The next 31 T cell receptor beta chains were all read from a single sample in a study of blood T cells in healthy people across ages. Next came a second PCR, run for about 6 to 11 cycles, which used a sample-barcoded 5' primer along with a J-beta primer mix. Each CDR3 protein is one row after TCRdb ran MiXCR on the 5' RACE reads. The sample records approximately 2,000,000 distinct CDR3 sequences, about 39% being singletons. Sequences were obtained from blood. All receptors derive from a human donor in good health.

The chain carries TRBV7-2 and TRBJ1-1, with 9 bases matching TRBD1. With 2 bases clipped from V and 7 bases from J, the junction kept 5 bases outside the gene matches. The CDR3 is 14 residues long. Looked up from germline, CDR1 is SGHTA and CDR2 is FQGNSA. CDR3 amino acids: CASSLHRTGVEAFF. The CDR3 DNA follows: TGTGCCAGCAGCTTACACCGGACAGGGGTTGAAGCTTTCTTT.

This clonotype was counted only a few times. CDR3 DNA: TGTGCCAGCAGCTTCAATAGGGACAATGAGCAGTACTTC. It encodes CASSFNRDNEQYF. The J gene is TRBJ2-5, the V gene TRBV7-2; weak D call: TRBD1 (6 bases). Germline CDR1 reads SGHTA; CDR2 reads FQGNSA. V lost 3 bases and J 11 bases, leaving 16 bases between the germline ends. The CDR3 spans 13 residues.

This chain connects TRBV5-1 to TRBJ1-1, with 7 bases that match TRBD1. Trimming at V came to 6 bases and at J to 5 bases, leaving 10 bases not matched to a gene. The CDR3 consists of 14 residues. Germline V gives CDR1 SGHRS, CDR2 YFSETQ. The CDR3 DNA is TGCGCCAGCAACCCCGACAGGGACGGTACTGAAGCTTTCTTT. Translating gives CASNPDRDGTEAFF.

At least ten counts were recorded for this clonotype. This rearrangement joins TRBV20-1 to TRBJ1-2; D uncertain. The V gene lost 3 bases and the J gene lost 0 bases, with 8 bases spanning the gap. From germline, CDR1 is DFQATT and CDR2 SNEGSKA (reference sequence). CDR3 length equals 13 residues. The CDR3 DNA reads TGCAGTGCTAGCTCGGGTACTAACTATGGCTACACCTTC. This encodes CSASSGTNYGYTF.

This rearrangement joins TRBV6-2 or TRBV6-3 to TRBJ2-7; no clear D. Germline V CDR1 and CDR2: MNHEY, SVGEGT. Deletions cut 1 base from V and 7 bases from J, with 11 bases between. The CDR3 spans 13 residues. The CDR3 DNA follows: TGTGCCAGCAGTTACTACCGCGCCTCGGAGCAGTACTTC. This sequence encodes CASSYYRASEQYF.

The rearrangement uses TRBV4-3 and TRBJ2-5; 8 bases match TRBD2. Germline V gene data show CDR1 as LGHNA and CDR2 as YSLEER. This CDR3 is 15 amino acids long. The V segment lost 2 bases and the J segment 5 bases; nucleotides outside the gene matches: 7. The CDR3 DNA sequence: TGCGCCAGCAGCCAAAAAGCGGGGGAGGGTGAGACCCAGTACTTC. This translates into CASSQKAGEGETQYF.

This sequence joins TRBV7-9 and TRBJ1-4; a possible D gene is TRBD1 (6 bases). V lost 2 bases to trimming and J lost 2 bases, with 15 bases between them. CDR3 length: 17 amino acids. CDR1 is SEHNR, CDR2 FQNEAQ, per germline (reference sequence). CDR3 sequence: CASSLSLAGQTNEKLFF. The CDR3 DNA is TGTGCCAGCAGCTTAAGCCTGGCAGGACAGACTAATGAAAAACTGTTTTTT.

This sequence joins TRBV11-2 and TRBJ2-3, with D hard to call. Trimming took off 6 bases at V and 4 bases at J, with 14 bases between the two ends. This CDR3 is built from 14 residues. Looked up from germline, CDR1 is SGHAT and CDR2 is FQNNGV. CDR3 sequence: CASRKMVVSDTQYF. DNA for the CDR3: TGTGCCAGCAGGAAGATGGTAGTGTCAGATACGCAGTATTTT.

The rearrangement links TRBV24-1 to TRBJ2-3; D uncertain. The V gene lost 5 bases and the J gene lost 4 bases, with 12 bases spanning the gap. This CDR3 region has 14 residues. Germline CDR1 is KGHDR and CDR2 is SFDVKD. The CDR3 bases are TGTGCCACCAGTGGGACCCTGGTCTCAGATACGCAGTATTTT. Protein sequence: CATSGTLVSDTQYF.

The chain employs TRBV7-2 and TRBJ2-4; 8 nucleotides match TRBD1. The DNA matches TRBJ2-5 better at its end, which makes the J call doubtful. CDR1 SGHTA and CDR2 FQGNSA come from the germline V gene. This CDR3 has 15 residues. This CDR3 is CASSSRQGPGRTQYF. In DNA, the CDR3 is TGTGCCAGCAGCTCAAGACAGGGGCCGGGGCGGACCCAGTACTTC.

This chain links TRBV6-1 with TRBJ1-2; D may be TRBD1 (5 bases). The CDR3 has 15 residues. Trimming stripped 7 bases from V and 5 bases from J, with 20 bases between. CDR1 is MNHNS, CDR2 SASEGT, per germline. As DNA, the CDR3 is TGTGCCAGCACCCTAAGGGGTCGAGAGGAGTATGGCTACACCTTC. It specifies CASTLRGREEYGYTF.

This chain's CDR3 is CASSQGEGALGYGYTF. Written as DNA, the CDR3 is TGCGCCAGCAGCCAAGGAGAGGGGGCGCTAGGCTATGGCTACACCTTC. The chain recombines TRBV4-3 with TRBJ1-2; 7 nucleotides agree with TRBD1. CDR3 length equals 16 residues. Trimming took 1 base from V and 4 from J; bases not matched to a gene: 9. CDR1 is LGHNA, CDR2 YSLEER, per germline.

This clonotype has only a few counts. This rearrangement joins TRBV7-2 to TRBJ1-2, with 10 nucleotides matching TRBD1. The J segment lost 4 bases and the V segment lost 3 bases, leaving 11 bases of the junction unmatched. This CDR3 spans 17 amino acids. Germline CDR1 is SGHTA and CDR2 is FQGNSA. CDR3: CASSLKAGTGDRYGYTF. The CDR3 DNA reads as TGTGCCAGCAGCTTGAAGGCCGGGACAGGGGATCGCTATGGCTACACCTTC.

This clonotype was seen more than once but under ten times. This chain uses TRBV5-1 with TRBJ2-3, with 10 bases fitting TRBD1. The CDR3 extends over 15 amino acids. V was pared by 3 bases and J by 5 bases, with 6 bases of the junction left unmatched. CDR1 is SGHRS, CDR2 YFSETQ, per germline. The CDR3 loop reads CASSSGTGVGDTQYF. CDR3 DNA sequence: TGCGCCAGCAGCTCAGGGACAGGGGTTGGAGATACGCAGTATTTT.

The chain joins TRBV6-6 to TRBJ1-1; D uncertain. The CDR3 is made up of 15 amino acids. From germline, CDR1 is MNHNY and CDR2 SVGAGI (reference sequence). The germline V and J ends were trimmed by 7 bases and 1 base, with 16 bases remaining between them. In DNA, the CDR3 is TGTGCCAGCATCCCGATAGGTCGGGGGAACACTGAAGCTTTCTTT. Protein sequence: CASIPIGRGNTEAFF.

This clonotype was found a few times. The CDR3 DNA sequence: TGCGCCAGCAGCTTGGCACAGCGGGGGGGCTACAATGAGCAGTTCTTC. It is translated as CASSLAQRGGYNEQFF. V gene TRBV5-1 combines with J gene TRBJ2-1, with TRBD2 identical over 10 bases. There are 16 residues in the CDR3. CDR1 SGHRS and CDR2 YFSETQ come from the germline V gene. Trimming took 0 bases from V and 3 from J; bases not matched to a gene: 3.

In the case of this clonotype: Mismatch with germline at one junction end may stem from a read error. The chain is built from TRBV20-1 and TRBJ2-3; possibly TRBD1 or TRBD2 for D (6 bases each). Germline lookup yields CDR1 DFQATT and CDR2 SNEGSKA (reference sequence). This CDR3 spans 14 amino acids. This chain's CDR3 is CSARTGAGTDTQYF. Here the CDR3 DNA reads TGCAGTGCTAGAACGGGGGCGGGCACAGATACACAGTATTTT.

V usage is TRBV7-2 and J usage is TRBJ1-1; D is unclear. The germline V gene has CDR1 SGHTA and CDR2 FQGNSA. This CDR3 has 13 residues. V was shortened by 5 bases and J by 6 bases, with 13 bases between the two germline ends. The DNA of the CDR3 is TGTGCCAGCAGCAGAGGGTTTTCGTCTGAAGCTTTCTTT. Amino acids: CASSRGFSSEAFF.

This sequence joins TRBV5-1 and TRBJ2-5; no clear D. The germline V gene encodes CDR1 SGHRS and CDR2 YFSETQ. Between the trimmed V and J ends, which lost 0 bases and 2 bases, there was a span of 8 bases. There are 14 residues in the CDR3. The CDR3 DNA sequence: TGCGCCAGCAGCTTGGGGAACTCGCAAGAGACCCAGTACTTC. Amino acids: CASSLGNSQETQYF.

V is TRBV4-1 and J is TRBJ2-1; D is undetermined. CDR1 and CDR2 (germline): MGHRA, YSYEKL. Between the trimmed V and J ends, which lost 0 bases and 0 bases, there was a span of 6 bases. The CDR3 runs 15 residues. CDR3 in DNA: TGCGCCAGCAGCCAAGAGTCGGACTCCTACAATGAGCAGTTCTTC. This sequence encodes CASSQESDSYNEQFF.

The chain recombines TRBV10-3 with TRBJ2-7; the D gene could be TRBD1 or TRBD2 (5 bases each). The germline gives CDR1 ENHRY, CDR2 SYGVKD. The length of the CDR3 is 17 residues. The V and J ends lost 3 bases and 3 bases respectively, with 21 bases between them. The CDR3 reads CAISERSFRDGIYEQYF. The CDR3 DNA is TGTGCCATCAGTGAAAGGTCCTTTCGGGACGGGATCTACGAGCAGTACTTC.

CDR3 region: CSSSRGNVRTDTQYF. Written as DNA, the CDR3 is TGCAGCTCCTCACGGGGAAATGTTAGGACAGATACGCAGTATTTT. The chain couples TRBV29-1 to TRBJ2-3, with TRBD2 as a possible D gene (5 bases). The germline V gene has CDR1 SQVTM and CDR2 ANQGSEA. V lost 8 bases, J lost 3 bases, and 21 bases lay in between. The CDR3 is 15 amino acids.

The chain couples TRBV5-1 to TRBJ1-1; possibly TRBD1 for D (6 bases). This CDR3 is 15 amino acids long. Per the germline V gene, CDR1 is SGHRS and CDR2 is YFSETQ. V shed 0 bases and J shed 6 bases, with 15 bases lying between them. CDR3 bases: TGCGCCAGCAGCTTGGTGACAGGACTTCTGGCTGAAGCTTTCTTT. Its protein product is CASSLVTGLLAEAFF.

As regards this clonotype: One end of the junction varies from germline; a read error may be responsible. The chain uses TRBV12-3 or TRBV12-4 and TRBJ2-5, with D uncertain. This CDR3 is 14 amino acids long. The CDR3 nucleotides are TGTGCCAACAGTTGGAGAGTACTCCAAGAGACCCAGTACTTC. It yields the protein CANSWRVLQETQYF.

This chain connects TRBV29-1 to TRBJ1-2; no firm D call. Looked up from germline, CDR1 is SQVTM and CDR2 is ANQGSEA. The CDR3 covers 12 residues. Trimming removed 2 bases at V and 8 bases at J, with 12 bases between. Here the CDR3 reads CSVELVLQGYTF. The CDR3 bases are TGCAGCGTTGAACTAGTCTTGCAGGGCTACACCTTC.

Only a few counts were recorded for this clonotype. The chain carries TRBV29-1 and TRBJ1-2; D is undetermined. V was shortened by 1 base and J by 4 bases, with 4 bases between the two germline ends. Germline V gene data show CDR1 as SQVTM and CDR2 as ANQGSEA. The CDR3 loop spans 11 amino acids. The CDR3: CSVEASYGYTF. The DNA of the CDR3 is TGCAGCGTTGAAGCGTCCTATGGCTACACCTTC.

The rearrangement links TRBV18 to TRBJ1-1; 8 nucleotides align to TRBD1. CDR3 size: 17 residues. Germline V lookup: CDR1 KGHSH, CDR2 LQKENI. V lost 1 base, J lost 6 bases, and 13 bases stayed unmatched. CDR3 in DNA: TGTGCCAGCTCACCACTTTCTTTAGGGACAGGAGGGGCTGAAGCTTTCTTT. Amino acid sequence: CASSPLSLGTGGAEAFF. Complete variable domain (other parts from reference TRBV18 and TRBJ1-1): NAGVMQNPRHLVRRRGQEARLRCSPMKGHSHVYWYRQLPEEGLKFMVYLQKENIIDESGMPKERFSAEFPKEGPSILRIQQVVRGDSAAYFCASSPLSLGTGGAEAFFGQGTRLTVV.

The chain uses TRBV5-6 and TRBJ2-3, with D hard to call. This CDR3 region has 13 residues. The germline CDR1 and CDR2 sequences are SGHDT and YYEEEE. The V end lost 4 bases, the J end lost 3 bases, and 9 bases lay between the germline ends. This CDR3 reads CASSPLETDTQYF. As DNA, the CDR3 is TGTGCCAGCAGCCCCCTAGAGACAGATACGCAGTATTTT.

The J gene is TRBJ1-2, the V gene TRBV9; no firm D call. Germline V gives CDR1 SGDLS, CDR2 YYNGEE. The CDR3 consists of 14 residues. V was shortened by 3 bases and J by 7 bases, with 16 bases between the two germline ends. CDR3: CASSGDDPSGGYTF. CDR3 coding DNA: TGTGCCAGCAGCGGAGATGACCCAAGTGGTGGCTACACCTTC.

This clonotype was seen a few times. The gene calls are TRBV2 and TRBJ2-2; 9 bases agree with TRBD1. This CDR3 comprises 15 residues. Germline-derived CDR1 and CDR2 are SNHLY and FYNNEI. Trimming cost V 6 bases and J 5 bases; bases outside gene matches: 7. As DNA, the CDR3 is TGTGCCAGCAGGGTGACAGGGGGATTAACCGGGGAGCTGTTTTTT. Translated, it gives CASRVTGGLTGELFF. Combining the CDR3 with reference TRBV2 and TRBJ2-2 gives the whole variable domain EPEVTQTPSHQVTQMGQEVILRCVPISNHLYFYWYRQILGQKVEFLVSFYNNEISEKSEIFDDQFSVERPDGSNFTLKIRSTKLEDSAMYFCASRVTGGLTGELFFGEGSRLTVL.

This chain connects TRBV7-2 to TRBJ1-1; D is possibly TRBD1 (6 bases). V shed 6 bases and J shed 12 bases, with 17 bases lying between them. The germline CDR1 and CDR2 sequences are SGHTA and FQGNSA. CDR3 length: 12 residues. CDR3 DNA sequence: TGTGCCAGCAGTCCATCGTGGGGGGCGACTTTCTTT. As protein: CASSPSWGATFF. Supplemented by reference TRBV7-2 and TRBJ1-1, the full variable domain reads GAGVSQSPSNKVTEKGKDVELRCDPISGHTALYWYRQSLGQGLEFLIYFQGNSAPDKSGLPSDRFSAERTGGSVSTLTIQRTQQEDSAVYLCASSPSWGATFFGQGTRLTVV.